The 31 T cell receptor beta chains listed next were all sequenced from one sample in a study of breast tumors, draining lymph nodes, adjacent tissues. Breast cancer patients provided tissue from their axillary draining lymph nodes. Each CDR3 protein is one row after TCRdb ran MiXCR on the multiplex PCR reads. The repertoire has about 230,000 distinct CDR3 sequences, about a third of them found once; the top ten carry around 1.5%. The specimen sequenced was axillary lymph node tissue. These receptors were collected from a female donor with breast cancer. Some clones in this sample may be carry-over from other donors' samples.

About this clonotype itself: This may be a read error: a much more frequent sequence differs by one nucleotide. The rearrangement links TRBV18 to TRBJ2-3; TRBD1 might be the D (5 bases). Germline CDR1 and CDR2: KGHSH and LQKENI. The CDR3 contains 13 residues. CDR3 amino acids: CASSPVTTDTRYF. The CDR3, as DNA: TGTGCCAGCTCACCAGTTACGACAGATACGCGGTATTTT.

The chain recombines TRBV5-5 with TRBJ1-2; no firm D call. Trimming shortened V by 1 base and J by 4 bases, and 8 bases separated the two germline ends. CDR1 and CDR2 from the germline V gene are SGHKS and YYEKEE (reference sequence). This CDR3 spans 13 amino acids. The CDR3 DNA reads TGTGCCAGCAGCTTGACACAAACCTATGGCTACACCTTC. Translated: CASSLTQTYGYTF.

The CDR3 sequence: CASSITGFSNQPQHF. CDR3 DNA: TGTGCCAGTAGTATTACAGGGTTCAGCAATCAGCCCCAGCATTTT. V and J are TRBV19 and TRBJ1-5; tentative D call: TRBD1 (6 bases). Germline V gives CDR1 LNHDA, CDR2 SQIVND (reference sequence). This CDR3 region has 15 residues. Between the trimmed V and J ends, which lost 3 bases and 1 base, there was a span of 10 bases. Filled out from reference TRBV19 and TRBJ1-5, the complete variable domain reads DGGITQSPKYLFRKEGQNVTLSCEQNLNHDAMYWYRQDPGQGLRLIYYSQIVNDFQKGDIAEGYSVSREKKESFPLTVTSAQKNPTAFYLCASSITGFSNQPQHFGDGTRLSIL.

This clonotype was seen repeatedly, ten times or more. The genes are TRBV24-1 and TRBJ2-1; no firm D call. V lost 3 bases and J lost 8, with 10 bases in between. Germline assignment: CDR1 KGHDR and CDR2 SFDVKD. This CDR3 region has 13 residues. As DNA, the CDR3 is TGTGCCACCAGTGATAGCGCCAAAGATGAGCAGTTCTTC. This translates into CATSDSAKDEQFF.

The chain is built from TRBV19 and TRBJ1-2, with D tentatively TRBD1 (6 bases). The germline V gene has CDR1 LNHDA and CDR2 SQIVND (reference sequence). The CDR3 runs 19 residues. The V and J ends lost 11 bases and 4 bases respectively, with 35 bases between them. The CDR3 sequence: CAPSQGRSPGGGTGYGYTF. For the CDR3, the DNA is TGTGCCCCCTCCCAGGGGAGATCACCGGGGGGAGGTACTGGCTATGGCTACACCTTC.

This clonotype was recorded at least ten times. This rearrangement joins TRBV12-3 or TRBV12-4 to TRBJ2-3, with 8 bases matching TRBD1. V shed 6 bases and J 5 bases; nucleotides not matched to a gene: 10. The CDR3 runs 15 residues. The CDR3 region has the DNA TGTGCCAGCAGCCTAACAGGGGGATCTGTAGATACGCAGTATTTT. This codes for CASSLTGGSVDTQYF.

A note on this clonotype: A clone one base away is much larger, so this may be a read error. This rearrangement joins TRBV28 to TRBJ2-7; weak D call: TRBD1 (6 bases). CDR1 is MDHEN, CDR2 SYDVKM, per germline. CDR3 length: 14 amino acids. With 6 bases removed from V and 0 bases from J, the gap between germline ends came to 12 bases. CDR3 amino acids: CASSAQGISYEQYF. CDR3 coding DNA: TGTGCCAGCAGCGCTCAGGGGATCTCCTACGAGCAGTACTTC. The variable domain in full, completed from reference TRBV28 and TRBJ2-7, reads DVKVTQSSRYLVKRTGEKVFLECVQDMDHENMFWYRQDPGLGLRLIYFSYDVKMKEKGDIPEGYSVSREKKERFSLILESASTNQTSMYLCASSAQGISYEQYFGPGTRLTVT.

This clonotype is medium-sized (0.01 to 0.1%) within its sample. J is TRBJ2-5 and V is TRBV3-1; perhaps TRBD2 as D (5 bases). V was trimmed by 5 bases and J by 5 bases, leaving 6 bases between them. The CDR3 runs 11 residues. The germline V gene encodes CDR1 LGHDT and CDR2 YNNKEL (reference sequence). The CDR3 DNA is TGTGCCAGCAGCTTAGCGGAGACCCAGTACTTC. Protein product: CASSLAETQYF.

The chain combines TRBV30 with TRBJ2-6; possibly TRBD2 for D (5 bases). The germline CDR1 and CDR2 sequences are GTSNPN and SVGIG (reference sequence). The V and J ends lost 5 bases and 4 bases respectively, with 9 bases between them. The CDR3 spans 13 residues. As DNA, the CDR3 is TGTGCCTGGCGGGGTCCAGGGGCCAACGTCCTGACTTTC. This gives the protein CAWRGPGANVLTF.

With respect to this clonotype: It may be a read error: a sequence one base away is much more abundant. The CDR3 protein is CASSLFHTDTQYF. In DNA form, the CDR3 reads TGTGCCAGCAGCCTTTTTCACACGGATACGCAGTATTTT. The chain carries TRBV5-8 and TRBJ2-3; D is unresolved. Germline CDR1 reads SGHTS; CDR2 reads YDEGEE. The CDR3 runs to 13 residues. V lost 4 bases and J 6 bases, leaving 12 bases between the germline ends. Supplemented by reference TRBV5-8 and TRBJ2-3, the full variable domain reads EAGVTQSPTHLIKTRGQQATLRCSPISGHTSVYWYQQALGLGLQFLLWYDEGEERNRGNFPPRFSGRQFPNYSSELNVNALELEDSALYLCASSLFHTDTQYFGPGTRLTVL.

Comments on this clonotype: This could be a read error, since a much larger clone is one nucleotide away. The chain uses TRBV18 and TRBJ2-3; 11 positions match TRBD2. The CDR3 sequence is 15 residues long. Germline V gives CDR1 KGHSH, CDR2 LQKENI. CDR3 region: CAGSETSGNTDTQYF. The CDR3 DNA reads as TGTGCCGGCTCAGAGACTAGCGGGAACACAGATACGCAGTATTTT. Filled out from reference TRBV18 and TRBJ2-3, the complete variable domain reads NAGVMQNPRHLVRRRGQEARLRCSPMKGHSHVYWYRQLPEEGLKFMVYLQKENIIDESGMPKERFSAEFPKEGPSILRIQQVVRGDSAAYFCAGSETSGNTDTQYFGPGTRLTVL.

This clonotype was seen many times. This chain links TRBV20-1 with TRBJ2-7; TRBD1 might be the D (6 bases). The germline gives CDR1 DFQATT, CDR2 SNEGSKA (reference sequence). V lost 4 bases to trimming and J lost 2 bases, with 21 bases between them. CDR3 length equals 16 residues. The CDR3 sequence: CSANTRHTGPPYEQYF. CDR3 nucleotide sequence: TGCAGTGCTAACACAAGACATACAGGGCCGCCCTACGAGCAGTACTTC.

This clonotype was counted ten times or more. V and J are TRBV7-2 and TRBJ2-1; the match to TRBD2 covers 9 bases. The CDR3 is 15 residues long. Trimming removed 5 bases from V and 5 bases from J; junction bases left unmatched: 7. Germline CDR1 is SGHTA and CDR2 is FQGNSA. CDR3 DNA: TGTGCCAGCAGCCCGACTACTAGCGGGCACAATGAGCAGTTCTTC. It codes for CASSPTTSGHNEQFF.

This clonotype has ten or more counts. J is TRBJ1-4 and V is TRBV12-3 or TRBV12-4; 7 nucleotides agree with TRBD1. Trimming took 6 bases from V and 0 from J; bases not matched to a gene: 4. The CDR3 is 15 amino acids. The DNA of the CDR3 is TGTGCCAGCAGCGATCAGGGGGCAACTAATGAAAAACTGTTTTTT. Amino acid sequence: CASSDQGATNEKLFF.

Regarding this clonotype: With a much larger clone just one base away, this may be a read error. The J gene is TRBJ2-7, the V gene TRBV6-6, with no clear D. The CDR3 spans 13 residues. Germline V CDR1 and CDR2: MNHNY, SVGAGI (reference sequence). Trimming removed 5 bases from V and 2 bases from J, with 10 bases in between. The CDR3 here is CASSHQATYEQYF. CDR3 coding DNA: TGTGCCAGCAGTCACCAGGCCACCTACGAGCAGTACTTC.

This clonotype was recorded many times. A junction end diverges from the germline sequence, so it may reflect a read error. V gene TRBV19 combines with J gene TRBJ2-5; 7 bases align to TRBD2. CDR3 length: 17 amino acids. Germline V lookup: CDR1 LNHDA, CDR2 SQIVND (reference sequence). In DNA, the CDR3 is TGTGCCAGTAGTATAGTCAGGGAAAAGCGGGATGAAGAGACCCAGTCCTTC. Translated, it gives CASSIVREKRDEETQSF. The whole variable domain, remainder taken from reference TRBV19 and TRBJ2-5, is DGGITQSPKYLFRKEGQNVTLSCEQNLNHDAMYWYRQDPGQGLRLIYYSQIVNDFQKGDIAEGYSVSREKKESFPLTVTSAQKNPTAFYLCASSIVREKRDEETQSFGPGTRLLVL.

This clonotype was recorded many times. CDR3 bases: TGCGCCAGCAGCCAAGATGTCGGTCAGCCCCAGCATTTT. Protein sequence: CASSQDVGQPQHF. This sequence joins TRBV4-3 and TRBJ1-5; the D is unclear. CDR3 length: 13 amino acids. The germline V gene encodes CDR1 LGHNA and CDR2 YSLEER. V lost 0 bases, J lost 6 bases, and 6 bases lay in between.

Comments on this clonotype: A much larger clone sits a single nucleotide away, making a read error possible. V gene TRBV19 combines with J gene TRBJ2-4; no definite D call. CDR1 LNHDA and CDR2 SQIVND come from the germline V gene (reference sequence). The CDR3 loop spans 15 amino acids. The CDR3 is CASSPPAAAKDIQYF. CDR3 coding DNA: TGTGCCAGTAGTCCGCCAGCCGCAGCCAAAGACATTCAGTACTTC.

This clonotype has at least ten counts. This rearrangement joins TRBV5-4 to TRBJ2-7; D unclear. V lost 1 base, J lost 3 bases, and 11 bases lay in between. The length of the CDR3 is 14 residues. CDR1 and CDR2 from the germline V gene are SGHNT and YYREEE (reference sequence). The chain's CDR3 is CASSLKGSSYEQYF. The CDR3 DNA is TGTGCCAGCAGCTTGAAAGGGTCGAGCTACGAGCAGTACTTC.

The V call is TRBV12-5, the J call TRBJ2-4; D perhaps matches TRBD2 (6 bases). CDR1 and CDR2 (germline): LGHNT, FRNRAP. This CDR3 has 12 amino acids. Between the trimmed V and J ends, which lost 6 bases and 6 bases, there was a span of 9 bases. The CDR3 loop is CASGRDGNIQYF. The CDR3 DNA is TGTGCTAGTGGGCGGGACGGAAACATTCAGTACTTC.

For the CDR3, the DNA is TGTGCCAGCAGCTCCCACCTGAGATTAGCGGGCGACCCCTACGAGCAGTACTTC. Amino acids: CASSSHLRLAGDPYEQYF. The rearrangement links TRBV28 to TRBJ2-7; 7 nucleotides line up with TRBD2. After removal of 6 bases from V and 2 bases from J, the junction contained 19 bases not matched to a gene. Germline V CDR1 and CDR2: MDHEN, SYDVKM. The CDR3 extends over 18 amino acids.

This clonotype was recorded many times. The CDR3 DNA reads as TGCAGTGCTGCAGCGGGAGGTTCCACAGATACGCAGTATTTT. Protein: CSAAAGGSTDTQYF. The chain couples TRBV20-1 to TRBJ2-3; 9 bases are a match to TRBD2. CDR3 length equals 14 residues. Germline V gene sequence: CDR1 DFQATT, CDR2 SNEGSKA (reference sequence). V was clipped by 5 bases and J by 2 bases; unmatched bases: 5.

This clonotype has at least ten counts. A much larger clone is a single base away; this may be a read error. The CDR3 is CASSSAGTRRETQHF. DNA for the CDR3: TGTGCCAGCAGCTCCGCCGGGACTAGGAGGGAGACCCAGCACTTC. This sequence joins TRBV7-9 and TRBJ2-5, with 8 nucleotides matching TRBD2. Germline V gene sequence: CDR1 SEHNR, CDR2 FQNEAQ (reference sequence). The CDR3 totals 15 residues.

The V and J genes are TRBV7-2 and TRBJ2-1, with 9 bases identical to TRBD1. In germline, CDR1 is SGHTA, CDR2 FQGNSA. V lost 6 bases to trimming and J lost 6 bases; unmatched junction nucleotides: 9. This CDR3 is 15 amino acids long. CDR3 coding DNA: TGTGCCAGCAGTGCGACAGGGGGTCAGGGCAATGAGCAGTTCTTC. It yields the protein CASSATGGQGNEQFF.

At least ten counts were recorded for this clonotype. The J gene is TRBJ2-7, the V gene TRBV11-1; 9 bases agree with TRBD2. This CDR3 has 16 amino acids. The germline gives CDR1 SGHAT, CDR2 FQDESV (reference sequence). J was trimmed by 3 bases and V by 1 base; bases with no gene match: 7. The CDR3 region has the DNA TGTGCCAGCAGCTTAGATGTGGGTAGCGGGAGCTACGAGCAGTACTTC. Amino acids: CASSLDVGSGSYEQYF. The full variable domain, with the rest looked up from reference TRBV11-1 and TRBJ2-7, is EAEVAQSPRYKITEKSQAVAFWCDPISGHATLYWYRQILGQGPELLVQFQDESVVDDSQLPKDRFSAERLKGVDSTLKIQPAELGDSAMYLCASSLDVGSGSYEQYFGPGTRLTVT.

This clonotype was observed many times. The V gene is TRBV11-3, the J gene TRBJ1-6; D gene unclear. CDR1 and CDR2 (germline): SGHNT, YENEEA. V shed 5 bases and J shed 7 bases, with 18 bases lying between them. CDR3 length: 16 residues. The CDR3 is CASSPAFRGGNSPLHF. DNA for the CDR3: TGTGCCAGCAGCCCCGCGTTTCGAGGCGGGAATTCACCCCTCCACTTT.

The V gene is TRBV24-1, the J gene TRBJ2-3; 10 bases are a match to TRBD2. Per germline, CDR1 KGHDR and CDR2 SFDVKD. The CDR3 covers 17 residues. V shed 4 bases and J 6 bases; nucleotides not matched to a gene: 12. In DNA form, the CDR3 reads TGTGCCACCAGTGACCCCTCCAGCGGGAGGGCCAGGGATACGCAGTATTTT. Amino acids: CATSDPSSGRARDTQYF.

This clonotype has ten or more counts. CDR3 nucleotides: TGTGCCTGGAGTTTAAGGGGAAGGCATGGCTACACCTTC. It codes for CAWSLRGRHGYTF. This chain connects TRBV30 to TRBJ1-2; D might be TRBD1 (5 bases). CDR1 GTSNPN and CDR2 SVGIG come from the germline V gene (reference sequence). The CDR3 loop spans 13 amino acids. Trimming left V 2 bases short and J 6 bases short, with 13 bases between. Full variable domain (outside the CDR3, taken from reference TRBV30 and TRBJ1-2): SQTIHQWPATLVQPVGSPLSLECTVEGTSNPNLYWYRQAAGRGLQLLFYSVGIGQISSEVPQNLSASRPQDRQFILSSKKLLLSDSGFYLCAWSLRGRHGYTFGSGTRLTVV.

In its sample, this clonotype was seen many times. The rearrangement uses TRBV7-3 and TRBJ2-6, with a possible D match to TRBD2 (6 bases). This CDR3 region has 20 residues. V dropped 5 bases and J dropped 0 bases, with 23 bases sitting between them. Germline CDR1 SGHTA, CDR2 FQGTGA. The CDR3 loop is CASSPKRPGLESSGANVLTF. The CDR3 DNA reads TGTGCCAGCAGCCCAAAACGGCCGGGACTGGAAAGCTCTGGGGCCAACGTCCTGACTTTC.

The chain links TRBV29-1 to TRBJ1-5; possibly TRBD1 for D (6 bases). V lost 4 bases and J 6 bases, leaving 22 bases between the germline ends. The CDR3 sequence is 16 residues long. The V gene's germline CDR1 is SQVTM and CDR2 ANQGSEA. CDR3 sequence: CSVAHPLAGALQPQHF. Written as DNA, the CDR3 is TGCAGCGTTGCCCACCCTCTAGCGGGGGCGCTTCAGCCCCAGCATTTT.

Many counts were recorded for this clonotype. The chain couples TRBV7-2 to TRBJ2-1, with 9 bases that match TRBD2. Germline V gene lookup returns CDR1 SGHTA and CDR2 FQGNSA. This CDR3 has 15 residues. J gave up 9 bases and V 3 bases, and 9 bases lay outside the gene matches. The CDR3 DNA sequence: TGTGCCAGCAGCTTTTGGACTAGCGACATTCTTGAGCAGTTCTTC. Protein sequence: CASSFWTSDILEQFF.